One and the same sample provided the 25 T cell receptor beta chains below, sequenced in a study of Ad26.COV2.S vaccination and SARS-CoV-2 variants. Measured with immunoSEQ multiplex PCR; TCRdb has only the in-frame clones, and not every one. In the table there are 450,000 to 550,000 clones, nearly 90% of which are singletons. Treatment defined: about 20 received Ad26.COV2.S at low or high dose, single or two shots; 5 received placebo; per-sample allocation not given. At day 63 after the first vaccine or placebo injection, samples were drawn. The sequences come from peripheral blood, collected in a trial of Ad26.COV2.S vaccine versus placebo. The receptors were sampled from a person between 18 and 65 years old who received the Ad26.COV2.S COVID-19 vaccine or a placebo.

Only one count was recorded for this clone. Other DNA variants within this sample encode the same CDR3. In nucleotides, the CDR3 is TGTGCCAGCAGCCCCCCCCAGGGGGGGTCCTACAATGAGCAGTTCTTC. This sequence encodes CASSPPQGGSYNEQFF. The chain recombines TRBV7-9 with TRBJ2-1, with D tentatively TRBD1 or TRBD2 (7 bases each). The CDR3 length is 16 residues. The germline V and J ends were trimmed by 5 bases and 1 base, with 15 bases remaining between them. Germline-derived CDR1 and CDR2 are SEHNR and FQNEAQ (reference sequence). The full variable domain, rest sourced from reference TRBV7-9 and TRBJ2-1, is DTGVSQNPRHKITKRGQNVTFRCDPISEHNRLYWYRQTLGQGPEFLTYFQNEAQLEKSRLLSDRFSAERPKGSFSTLEIQRTEQGDSAMYLCASSPPQGGSYNEQFFGPGTRLTVL.

V usage is TRBV19 and J usage is TRBJ1-5, with unresolved D. Germline values: CDR1 LNHDA, CDR2 SQIVND (reference sequence). Trimming stripped 3 bases from V and 5 bases from J, with 11 bases between. There are 14 residues in the CDR3. As DNA, the CDR3 is TGTGCCAGTAGTATGGAAAGCTTTCATCAGCCCCAGCATTTT. Protein product: CASSMESFHQPQHF.

The V and J genes are TRBV10-3 and TRBJ2-1; the D gene is possibly TRBD2 (6 bases). Germline V gene sequence: CDR1 ENHRY, CDR2 SYGVKD. CDR3 length: 15 residues. With 3 bases removed from V and 5 bases from J, the gap between germline ends came to 14 bases. In nucleotides, the CDR3 is TGTGCCATCAGTGAACTAGCCCTTTCCCACAATGAGCAGTTCTTC. It translates to CAISELALSHNEQFF.

The V call is TRBV6-5, the J call TRBJ1-1; no firm D call. From germline, CDR1 is MNHEY and CDR2 SVGAGI. The CDR3 spans 13 residues. V was cut by 8 bases and J by 4 bases, with 14 bases left in between. DNA of the CDR3: TGTGCCAGCTACGGGCAGCCTCTCACTGAAGCTTTCTTT. It translates to CASYGQPLTEAFF.

The gene calls are TRBV7-9 and TRBJ1-5; D remains ambiguous. The CDR3 runs 17 residues. CDR1 is SEHNR and CDR2 is FQNEAQ in the germline V gene (reference sequence). V lost 0 bases and J 2 bases, leaving 14 bases between the germline ends. Here the CDR3 DNA reads TGTGCCAGCAGCTTAGCGCTGACCGGCGGGGGCAATCAGCCCCAGCATTTT. Translation: CASSLALTGGGNQPQHF.

This chain joins TRBV4-3 and TRBJ2-5; 11 bases agree with TRBD2. The CDR3 consists of 16 residues. Trimming at V came to 2 bases and at J to 5 bases, leaving 7 bases not matched to a gene. Germline CDR1 is LGHNA and CDR2 is YSLEER. The CDR3 sequence is CASSQQLAGARETQYF. CDR3 bases: TGCGCCAGCAGCCAACAACTAGCGGGGGCACGGGAGACCCAGTACTTC.

The gene calls are TRBV5-4 and TRBJ2-7, with 10 bases aligning to TRBD2. Germline V gene sequence: CDR1 SGHNT, CDR2 YYREEE (reference sequence). CDR3 length: 15 amino acids. J was trimmed by 4 bases and V by 0 bases; bases with no gene match: 4. CDR3 nucleotide sequence: TGTGCCAGCAGCTTGGCGGTAGCGGGGGGTTACGAGCAGTACTTC. Translated: CASSLAVAGGYEQYF.

Of note for this clone: This CDR3 is also generated by other DNA sequences in the sample. The chain uses TRBV18 and TRBJ1-1, with D hard to call. The CDR3 extends over 13 amino acids. In germline, CDR1 is KGHSH, CDR2 LQKENI. The ends were cut back, 1 base at V and 0 bases at J, with 3 bases in the middle. As DNA, the CDR3 is TGTGCCAGCTCACCACAGGTGAACACTGAAGCTTTCTTT. It specifies CASSPQVNTEAFF.

The rearrangement joins TRBV21-1 to TRBJ2-7. TRBV21-1 is tagged as a pseudogene. The CDR3 covers 15 residues. The CDR3 spells CASSQPRRLTYEQYV. Written as DNA, the CDR3 is TGTGCCAGCAGCCAACCCCGACGTCTGACCTACGAGCAGTACGTC.

The genes are TRBV6-1 and TRBJ2-3, with D possibly matching TRBD2 (5 bases). Germline V lookup: CDR1 MNHNS, CDR2 SASEGT. V was cut by 1 base and J by 6 bases, with 14 bases left in between. The CDR3 loop spans 15 amino acids. In nucleotides, the CDR3 is TGTGCCAGCAGTGAAGGGTCGAGGGAAGAGGATACGCAGTATTTT. The encoded protein is CASSEGSREEDTQYF.

The chain joins TRBV5-1 to TRBJ1-4; 9 bases align to TRBD1. The CDR3 extends over 17 amino acids. The germline CDR1 and CDR2 sequences are SGHRS and YFSETQ. With V trimmed by 0 bases and J by 7 bases, 10 bases remained unmatched. The DNA of the CDR3 is TGCGCCAGCAGCTTGGTCCCGGGACAGGGTTCGATTGAAAAACTGTTTTTT. Translating it yields CASSLVPGQGSIEKLFF.

This clone was picked up one time. The same CDR3 is also encoded by other DNA sequences in this sample. This rearrangement joins TRBV4-2 to TRBJ2-2, with D perhaps assigned TRBD1 or TRBD2 (5 bases each). Germline V gene sequence: CDR1 LGHNA, CDR2 YNFKEQ. The V gene lost 3 bases and the J gene lost 0 bases, with 8 bases spanning the gap. This CDR3 spans 15 amino acids. The CDR3 DNA reads TGTGCCAGCAGCCACGGGACGGCGAACACCGGGGAGCTGTTTTTT. This translates into CASSHGTANTGELFF.

This clone is a singleton in its sample. The rearrangement links TRBV15 to TRBJ2-2, with unresolved D. The CDR3 covers 15 residues. Trimming pared 0 bases from V and 3 bases from J, leaving 8 bases between. In germline, CDR1 is LNHNV, CDR2 YYDKDF (reference sequence). The CDR3 nucleotides are TGTGCCACCAGCAGAGATGGTCCGTACACCGGGGAGCTGTTTTTT. Amino acid sequence: CATSRDGPYTGELFF.

The rearrangement links TRBV4-3 to TRBJ1-5; D unclear. V was cut by 1 base and J by 7 bases, with 11 bases left in between. Germline V lookup: CDR1 LGHNA, CDR2 YSLEER. The CDR3 extends over 14 amino acids. The CDR3 reads CASSQGVSGQPQHF. As DNA, the CDR3 is TGCGCCAGCAGCCAAGGGGTTTCGGGCCAGCCCCAGCATTTT.

The rearrangement links TRBV7-9 to TRBJ1-4, with D unresolved. Deletions cut 2 bases from V and 8 bases from J, with 12 bases between. Germline V gives CDR1 SEHNR, CDR2 FQNEAQ (reference sequence). The CDR3 totals 14 residues. The CDR3 here is CASSLWESSEKLFF. The CDR3 DNA reads as TGTGCCAGCAGCTTATGGGAGTCCAGCGAAAAACTGTTTTTT.

This clone is a singleton in its sample. The rearrangement joins TRBV5-1 to TRBJ2-7, with D possibly matching TRBD1 (5 bases). CDR1 and CDR2 from the germline V gene are SGHRS and YFSETQ. CDR3 size: 15 residues. V gave up 0 bases and J gave up 2 bases, with 12 bases separating them. CDR3 in amino acids: CASSLARGHPYEQYF. CDR3 DNA: TGCGCCAGCAGCTTGGCTCGCGGACACCCCTACGAGCAGTACTTC.

The rearrangement uses TRBV6-6 and TRBJ1-4; D is unclear. V was trimmed by 1 base and J by 7 bases, leaving 10 bases between them. Per germline, CDR1 MNHNY and CDR2 SVGAGI (reference sequence). The CDR3 contains 14 residues. The CDR3 DNA sequence: TGTGCCAGCAGTTACTGGGAGAGATCTGAAAAACTGTTTTTT. It specifies CASSYWERSEKLFF.

The chain joins TRBV11-1 to TRBJ1-6; D remains ambiguous. Trimming removed 3 bases at V and 7 bases at J, with 10 bases between. The germline CDR1 and CDR2 sequences are SGHAT and FQDESV (reference sequence). The CDR3 is 14 residues long. CDR3 sequence reads: CASSFYEDNSPLHF. For the CDR3, the DNA is TGTGCCAGCAGCTTTTATGAGGACAATTCACCCCTCCACTTT.

The chain employs TRBV7-2 and TRBJ2-3, with D unresolved. V dropped 6 bases and J dropped 1 base, with 14 bases sitting between them. Germline CDR1 SGHTA, CDR2 FQGNSA. The CDR3 extends over 15 amino acids. The CDR3 reads CASSTRLARTDTQYF. DNA of the CDR3: TGTGCCAGCAGTACCCGACTTGCACGCACAGATACGCAGTATTTT.

The chain is built from TRBV5-4 and TRBJ2-1; 9 bases agree with TRBD2. The V gene's germline CDR1 is SGHNT and CDR2 YYREEE (reference sequence). There are 16 residues in the CDR3. The ends lost 3 bases at V and 0 bases at J; junction bases unmatched: 4. CDR3 sequence reads: CASSSKAGGSYNEQFF. Here the CDR3 DNA reads TGTGCCAGCAGCTCCAAAGCGGGAGGCTCCTACAATGAGCAGTTCTTC. Based on the CDR3 plus reference TRBV5-4 and TRBJ2-1, the full variable domain is ETGVTQSPTHLIKTRGQQVTLRCSSQSGHNTVSWYQQALGQGPQFIFQYYREEENGRGNFPPRFSGLQFPNYSSELNVNALELDDSALYLCASSSKAGGSYNEQFFGPGTRLTVL.

The J gene is TRBJ2-3, the V gene TRBV4-3; the D is unclear. This CDR3 has 15 amino acids. V was pared by 0 bases and J by 2 bases, with 9 bases between. Looked up from germline, CDR1 is LGHNA and CDR2 is YSLEER. For the CDR3, the DNA is TGCGCCAGCAGCCAAGAGCCGGAAGTCACAGATACGCAGTATTTT. It translates to CASSQEPEVTDTQYF.

V and J are TRBV4-2 and TRBJ2-2; D unclear. Germline values: CDR1 LGHNA, CDR2 YNFKEQ. The ends were cut back, 1 base at V and 8 bases at J, with 2 bases in the middle. CDR3 length: 11 residues. CDR3 in DNA: TGTGCCAGCAGCCAAGCAGGGGAGCTGTTTTTT. As protein: CASSQAGELFF.

This chain links TRBV11-1 with TRBJ2-7; tentative D call: TRBD2 (6 bases). In germline, CDR1 is SGHAT, CDR2 FQDESV (reference sequence). V gave up 4 bases and J gave up 0 bases, with 13 bases separating them. The CDR3 extends over 15 amino acids. CDR3: CASSWTTGSSYEQYF. CDR3 bases: TGTGCCAGCAGCTGGACTACGGGATCCTCCTACGAGCAGTACTTC.

This rearrangement joins TRBV24-1 to TRBJ2-7, with D possibly TRBD2 on 5 matching bases. This CDR3 has 13 amino acids. Germline assignment: CDR1 KGHDR and CDR2 SFDVKD. The DNA for the CDR3 is TGTGCAGCGCTACTAGACTTACCCTACGAGCAGTACGTC. Residues: CAALLDLPYEQYV.

V is TRBV11-2 and J is TRBJ2-7; possibly TRBD1 for D (6 bases). This CDR3 spans 14 amino acids. Per germline, CDR1 SGHAT and CDR2 FQNNGV. V was cut by 8 bases and J by 3 bases, with 17 bases left in between. Here the CDR3 reads CASGQGLLSYEQYF. The CDR3 coding sequence is TGTGCCAGCGGGCAGGGGCTTCTGAGCTACGAGCAGTACTTC.